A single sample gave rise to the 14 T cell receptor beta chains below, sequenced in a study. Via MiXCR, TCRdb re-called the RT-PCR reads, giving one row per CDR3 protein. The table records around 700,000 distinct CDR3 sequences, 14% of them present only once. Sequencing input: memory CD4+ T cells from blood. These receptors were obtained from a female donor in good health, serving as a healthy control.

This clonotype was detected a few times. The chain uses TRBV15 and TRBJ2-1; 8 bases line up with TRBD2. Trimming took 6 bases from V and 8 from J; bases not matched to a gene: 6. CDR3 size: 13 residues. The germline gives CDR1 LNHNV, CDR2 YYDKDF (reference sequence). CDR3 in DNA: TGTGCCACCAGTGAGGCTAGCGGGTATGAGCAGTTCTTC. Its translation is CATSEASGYEQFF.

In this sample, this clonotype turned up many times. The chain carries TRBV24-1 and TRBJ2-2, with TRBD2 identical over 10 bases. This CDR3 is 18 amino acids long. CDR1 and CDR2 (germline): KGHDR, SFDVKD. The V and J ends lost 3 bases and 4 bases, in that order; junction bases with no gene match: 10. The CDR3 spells CATSDTGASGGLTGELFF. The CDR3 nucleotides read TGTGCCACCAGTGATACGGGGGCTAGCGGGGGCCTCACCGGGGAGCTGTTTTTT.

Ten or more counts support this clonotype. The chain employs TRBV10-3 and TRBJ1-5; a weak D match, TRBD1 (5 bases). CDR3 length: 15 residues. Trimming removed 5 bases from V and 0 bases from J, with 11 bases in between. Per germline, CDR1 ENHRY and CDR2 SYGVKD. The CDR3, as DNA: TGTGCCATCAGTCAGGGTTTTTATAGCAATCAGCCCCAGCATTTT. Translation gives CAISQGFYSNQPQHF.

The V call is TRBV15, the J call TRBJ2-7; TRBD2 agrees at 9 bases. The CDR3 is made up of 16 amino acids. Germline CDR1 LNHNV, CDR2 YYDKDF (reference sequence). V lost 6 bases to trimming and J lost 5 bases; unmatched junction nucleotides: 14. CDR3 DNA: TGTGCCACCAGACTCGAGGCGGGAGGGCCTCTCCACGAGCAGTACTTC. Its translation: CATRLEAGGPLHEQYF. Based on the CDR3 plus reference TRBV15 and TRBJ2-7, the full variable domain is DAMVIQNPRYQVTQFGKPVTLSCSQTLNHNVMYWYQQKSSQAPKLLFHYYDKDFNNEADTPDNFQSRRPNTSFCFLDIRSPGLGDTAMYLCATRLEAGGPLHEQYFGPGTRLTVT.

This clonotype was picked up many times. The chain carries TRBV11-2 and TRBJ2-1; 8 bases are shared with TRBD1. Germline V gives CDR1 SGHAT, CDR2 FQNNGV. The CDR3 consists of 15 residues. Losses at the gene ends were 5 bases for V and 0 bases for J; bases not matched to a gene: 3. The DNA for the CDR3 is TGTGCCAGCAGCGGACAGGGTCGCTCCTACAATGAGCAGTTCTTC. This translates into CASSGQGRSYNEQFF. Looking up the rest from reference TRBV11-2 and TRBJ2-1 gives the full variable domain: EAGVAQSPRYKIIEKRQSVAFWCNPISGHATLYWYQQILGQGPKLLIQFQNNGVVDDSQLPKDRFSAERLKGVDSTLKIQPAKLEDSAVYLCASSGQGRSYNEQFFGPGTRLTVL.

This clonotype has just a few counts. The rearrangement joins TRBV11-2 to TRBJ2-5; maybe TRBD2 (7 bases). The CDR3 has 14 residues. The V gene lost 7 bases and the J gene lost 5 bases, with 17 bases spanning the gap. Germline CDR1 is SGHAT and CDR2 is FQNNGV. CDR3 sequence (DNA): TGTGCCAGCACCCCCCATCGGGGGGCGGAGACCCAGTACTTC. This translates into CASTPHRGAETQYF.

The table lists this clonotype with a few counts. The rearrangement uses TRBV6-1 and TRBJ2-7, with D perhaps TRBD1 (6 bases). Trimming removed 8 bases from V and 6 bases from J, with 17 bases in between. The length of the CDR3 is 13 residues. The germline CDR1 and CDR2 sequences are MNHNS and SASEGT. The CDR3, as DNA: TGTGCCAGCGGGGAGACAGGCCTCCGCGAGCAGTACTTC. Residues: CASGETGLREQYF.

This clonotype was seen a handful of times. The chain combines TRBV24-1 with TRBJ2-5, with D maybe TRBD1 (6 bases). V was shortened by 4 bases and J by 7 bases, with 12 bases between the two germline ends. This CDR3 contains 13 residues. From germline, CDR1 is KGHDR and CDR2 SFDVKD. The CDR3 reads CATSDSGVGTQYF. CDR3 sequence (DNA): TGTGCCACCAGTGACTCAGGGGTGGGGACCCAGTACTTC.

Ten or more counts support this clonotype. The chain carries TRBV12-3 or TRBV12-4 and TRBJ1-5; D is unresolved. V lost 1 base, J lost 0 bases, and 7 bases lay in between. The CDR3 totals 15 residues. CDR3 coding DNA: TGTGCCAGCAGTTTAGAGTTTGGTAGCAATCAGCCCCAGCATTTT. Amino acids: CASSLEFGSNQPQHF.

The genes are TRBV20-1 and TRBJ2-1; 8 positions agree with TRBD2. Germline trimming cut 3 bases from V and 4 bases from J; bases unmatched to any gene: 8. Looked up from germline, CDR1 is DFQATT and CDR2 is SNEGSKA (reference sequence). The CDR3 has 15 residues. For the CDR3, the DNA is TGCAGTGCTAGGCCGGCACTAGCGGCATACAATGAGCAGTTCTTC. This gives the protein CSARPALAAYNEQFF.

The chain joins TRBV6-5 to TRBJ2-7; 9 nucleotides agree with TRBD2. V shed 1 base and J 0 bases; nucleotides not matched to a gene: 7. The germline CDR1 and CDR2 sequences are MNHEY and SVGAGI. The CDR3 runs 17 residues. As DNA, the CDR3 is TGTGCCAGCAGTTACTATCCTTATAGCGGGAGCTCCTACGAGCAGTACTTC. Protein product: CASSYYPYSGSSYEQYF.

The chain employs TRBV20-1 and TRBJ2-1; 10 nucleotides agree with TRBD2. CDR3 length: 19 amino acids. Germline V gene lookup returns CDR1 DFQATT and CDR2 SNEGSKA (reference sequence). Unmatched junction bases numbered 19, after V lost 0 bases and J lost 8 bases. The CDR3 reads CSARDCASGAGGLGDEQFF. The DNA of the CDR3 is TGCAGTGCTAGAGATTGCGCCAGCGGAGCGGGGGGGTTAGGTGATGAGCAGTTCTTC.

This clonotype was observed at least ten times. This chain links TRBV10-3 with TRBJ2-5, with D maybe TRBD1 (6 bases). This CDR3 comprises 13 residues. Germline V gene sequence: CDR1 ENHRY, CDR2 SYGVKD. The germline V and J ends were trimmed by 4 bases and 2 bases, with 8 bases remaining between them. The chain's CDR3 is CAISVRGQETQYF. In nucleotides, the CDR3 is TGTGCCATCAGTGTCAGGGGACAAGAGACCCAGTACTTC.

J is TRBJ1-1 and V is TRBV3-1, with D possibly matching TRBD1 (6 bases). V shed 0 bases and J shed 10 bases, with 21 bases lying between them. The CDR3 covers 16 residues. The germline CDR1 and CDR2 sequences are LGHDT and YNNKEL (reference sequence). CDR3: CASSQEVATTGGRAFF. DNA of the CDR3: TGTGCCAGCAGCCAAGAGGTGGCGACTACCGGGGGCAGAGCTTTCTTT.